A single sample gave rise to the 15 T cell receptor beta chains below, sequenced in a study of shared clonotypes between healthy human individuals. Sequencing used immunoSEQ multiplex PCR; TCRdb keeps in-frame clones, though not all of them. The sample lists roughly 2,500,000 clones, approximately 93% occurring once. Sequencing was carried out using naive CD4+ T cells from PBMCs. Subset denoted: CD45RA+ positively selected. These receptors all come from a man younger than 35 in good health. Some clones in this sample may be carry-over from other donors' samples.

This clone was observed a single time. The chain employs TRBV19 and TRBJ1-5; the match to TRBD1 covers 7 bases. The germline V gene has CDR1 LNHDA and CDR2 SQIVND (reference sequence). This CDR3 has 17 residues. V shed 5 bases and J 0 bases; nucleotides not matched to a gene: 10. The CDR3 sequence is CASSARGQLYSNQPQHF. The CDR3, as DNA: TGTGCCAGTAGTGCCCGGGGACAGCTTTATAGCAATCAGCCCCAGCATTTT.

The V gene is TRBV5-1, the J gene TRBJ2-1, with a possible D match to TRBD2 (6 bases). CDR1 and CDR2 from the germline V gene are SGHRS and YFSETQ. Trimming stripped 4 bases from V and 0 bases from J, with 11 bases between. The CDR3 sequence is 15 residues long. This CDR3 is CASSVPGGSYNEQFF. The CDR3 nucleotides are TGCGCCAGCAGCGTCCCCGGGGGCTCCTACAATGAGCAGTTCTTC. The full variable domain, completed using reference TRBV5-1 and TRBJ2-1, is KAGVTQTPRYLIKTRGQQVTLSCSPISGHRSVSWYQQTPGQGLQFLFEYFSETQRNKGNFPGRFSGRQFSNSRSEMNVSTLELGDSALYLCASSVPGGSYNEQFFGPGTRLTVL.

CDR3 loop: CASSGQDHSYNEQFF. CDR3 DNA: TGTGCCAGCAGTGGTCAGGACCACTCCTACAATGAGCAGTTCTTC. The chain employs TRBV2 and TRBJ2-1; D is uncertain. V lost 4 bases and J lost 0, with 10 bases in between. The CDR3 loop spans 15 amino acids. Germline CDR1 is SNHLY and CDR2 is FYNNEI.

In this sample, this clone turned up a few times. The sample carries other DNA sequences with the same CDR3. The chain is built from TRBV29-1 and TRBJ2-5, with D unclear. Germline V gene sequence: CDR1 SQVTM, CDR2 ANQGSEA. V dropped 4 bases and J dropped 4 bases, with 4 bases sitting between them. CDR3 length: 10 amino acids. The CDR3 nucleotides read TGCAGCGTTGGGCGAGAGACCCAGTACTTC. This sequence encodes CSVGRETQYF.

The chain couples TRBV9 to TRBJ2-1; tentative D call: TRBD2 (6 bases). Germline V gene sequence: CDR1 SGDLS, CDR2 YYNGEE. The CDR3 has 16 amino acids. The V end lost 0 bases, the J end lost 4 bases, and 14 bases lay between the germline ends. The CDR3 DNA sequence: TGTGCCAGCAGCGTAGATTGGGGAGGAGGGTACAATGAGCAGTTCTTC. This codes for CASSVDWGGGYNEQFF.

The chain carries TRBV2 and TRBJ2-3, with unresolved D. The germline V gene has CDR1 SNHLY and CDR2 FYNNEI. V gave up 4 bases and J gave up 0 bases, with 20 bases separating them. CDR3 size: 18 residues. DNA of the CDR3: TGTGCCAGCAGTGTCTCAAGAACCCGTACCACTAGCACAGATACGCAGTATTTT. This encodes CASSVSRTRTTSTDTQYF.

The genes are TRBV9 and TRBJ2-7; perhaps D is TRBD1 or TRBD2 (5 bases each). Deletions cut 2 bases from V and 3 bases from J, with 12 bases between. The CDR3 spans 14 residues. The germline gives CDR1 SGDLS, CDR2 YYNGEE. The DNA of the CDR3 is TGTGCCAGCAGCGTGGGACGGAAGCACTACGAGCAGTACTTC. This encodes CASSVGRKHYEQYF.

This clone has just one count. The chain employs TRBV27 and TRBJ1-2; TRBD1 is a possible D gene (5 bases). The CDR3 sequence is 15 residues long. V gave up 3 bases and J gave up 1 base, with 12 bases separating them. The germline V gene has CDR1 MNHEY and CDR2 SMNVEV (reference sequence). CDR3 region: CASSFSGVGNYGYTF. The CDR3 DNA is TGTGCCAGCAGTTTCTCGGGGGTGGGTAACTATGGCTACACCTTC.

This rearrangement joins TRBV29-1 to TRBJ1-1; the D is unclear. The CDR3 totals 13 residues. Germline CDR1 is SQVTM and CDR2 is ANQGSEA. V was trimmed by 4 bases and J by 3 bases, leaving 12 bases between them. This chain's CDR3 is CSVGPGGDTEAFF. For the CDR3, the DNA is TGCAGCGTTGGACCAGGCGGGGACACTGAAGCTTTCTTT. The full variable domain, completed using reference TRBV29-1 and TRBJ1-1, is SAVISQKPSRDICQRGTSLTIQCQVDSQVTMMFWYRQQPGQSLTLIATANQGSEATYESGFVIDKFPISRPNLTFSTLTVSNMSPEDSSIYLCSVGPGGDTEAFFGQGTRLTVV.

The J gene is TRBJ2-7, the V gene TRBV9, with a tentative D call TRBD2 (6 bases). V lost 0 bases to trimming and J lost 1 base, with 8 bases between them. Germline V gives CDR1 SGDLS, CDR2 YYNGEE. The CDR3 sequence is 14 residues long. CDR3 nucleotides: TGTGCCAGCAGCGTAGGGGCGGGATCCTACGAGCAGTACTTC. Amino acid sequence: CASSVGAGSYEQYF.

This clone has only one observation. The sample holds other DNA sequences that translate to the same CDR3. The chain couples TRBV19 to TRBJ1-2, with a tentative D call TRBD1 (5 bases). The V and J ends lost 5 bases and 3 bases respectively, with 10 bases between them. CDR1 LNHDA and CDR2 SQIVND come from the germline V gene (reference sequence). The CDR3 totals 13 residues. CDR3 nucleotide sequence: TGTGCCAGTAGTTTTCGAGGGGACTATGGCTACACCTTC. This sequence encodes CASSFRGDYGYTF. Based on the CDR3 plus reference TRBV19 and TRBJ1-2, the full variable domain is DGGITQSPKYLFRKEGQNVTLSCEQNLNHDAMYWYRQDPGQGLRLIYYSQIVNDFQKGDIAEGYSVSREKKESFPLTVTSAQKNPTAFYLCASSFRGDYGYTFGSGTRLTVV.

The J gene is TRBJ2-3, the V gene TRBV7-9; D may match TRBD1 or TRBD2 (6 bases each). V was shortened by 5 bases and J by 0 bases, with 15 bases between the two germline ends. The length of the CDR3 is 16 residues. Germline-derived CDR1 and CDR2 are SEHNR and FQNEAQ (reference sequence). CDR3 protein: CASSKGGGLSTDTQYF. The CDR3, as DNA: TGTGCCAGCAGCAAAGGAGGGGGTCTCAGCACAGATACGCAGTATTTT.

The sample holds one count of this clone. In the same sample, other DNA sequences code for this CDR3. The V gene is TRBV28, the J gene TRBJ1-2; D perhaps matches TRBD1 (6 bases). The CDR3 covers 15 residues. Germline V gene sequence: CDR1 MDHEN, CDR2 SYDVKM. The ends were cut back, 2 bases at V and 4 bases at J, with 14 bases in the middle. The chain's CDR3 is CASSLGPGAAYGYTF. CDR3 DNA: TGTGCCAGCAGTTTAGGCCCGGGGGCGGCCTATGGCTACACCTTC.

The chain recombines TRBV5-1 with TRBJ1-4; no clear D. Germline assignment: CDR1 SGHRS and CDR2 YFSETQ. The V and J ends lost 1 base and 6 bases respectively, with 10 bases between them. The CDR3 contains 14 residues. The CDR3 region is CASSLLGPDEKLFF. As DNA, the CDR3 is TGCGCCAGCAGCTTGTTAGGGCCCGATGAAAAACTGTTTTTT.

This chain joins TRBV18 and TRBJ2-2, with a tentative D call TRBD1 (5 bases). CDR1 KGHSH and CDR2 LQKENI come from the germline V gene. Trimming took 1 base from V and 3 from J, leaving 9 bases between them. This CDR3 has 15 residues. This chain's CDR3 is CASSPQQAYTGELFF. The CDR3 DNA is TGTGCCAGCTCACCACAACAGGCATACACCGGGGAGCTGTTTTTT.